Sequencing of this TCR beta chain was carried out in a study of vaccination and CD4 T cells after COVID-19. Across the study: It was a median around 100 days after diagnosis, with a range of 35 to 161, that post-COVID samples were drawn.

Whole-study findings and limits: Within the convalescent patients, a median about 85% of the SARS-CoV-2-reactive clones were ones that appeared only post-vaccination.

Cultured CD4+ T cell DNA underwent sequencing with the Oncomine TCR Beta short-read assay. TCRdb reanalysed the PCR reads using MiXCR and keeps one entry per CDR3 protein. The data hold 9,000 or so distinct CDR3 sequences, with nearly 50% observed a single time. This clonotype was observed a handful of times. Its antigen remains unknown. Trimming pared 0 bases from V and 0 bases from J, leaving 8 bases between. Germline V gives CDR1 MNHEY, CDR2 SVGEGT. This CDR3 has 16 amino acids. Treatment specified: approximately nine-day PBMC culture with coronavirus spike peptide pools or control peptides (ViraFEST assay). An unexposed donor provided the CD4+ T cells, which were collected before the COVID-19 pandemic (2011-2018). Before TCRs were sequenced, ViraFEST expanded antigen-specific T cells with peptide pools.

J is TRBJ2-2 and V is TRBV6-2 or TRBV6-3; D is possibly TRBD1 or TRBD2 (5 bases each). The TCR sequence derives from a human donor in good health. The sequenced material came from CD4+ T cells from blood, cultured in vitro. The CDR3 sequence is CASSYSPGPNTGELFF. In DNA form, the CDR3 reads TGTGCCAGCAGTTACTCCCCGGGGCCGAACACCGGGGAGCTGTTTTTT.